This TCR beta chain was captured in a study of OX40 agonist ivuxolimab in advanced cancers. Study in general: Patients were roughly 81% male with ages roughly 23 to 79, mean about 65. Study outcomes and limitations: At 0.1-3.0 mg/kg, partial responders had clonal expansion among the lowest observed. CD8+ T cells were the subset that, on average, had more expanded clones than CD4+.

As for this clone: No antigen is known for it.

The table came from immunoSEQ multiplex PCR; TCRdb's copy has only in-frame clones and leaves some out. The sample contains tens of thousands of clones, about 88% of which appear only once. V was shortened by 4 bases and J by 0 bases, with 13 bases between the two germline ends. The CDR3 has 16 amino acids. This receptor was identified in an adult with an advanced solid tumor such as melanoma, head and neck, liver or kidney cancer. Sequencing used CD4+ or CD8+ T cells sorted from blood, obtained in a trial of the OX40 agonist ivuxolimab. This chain links TRBV23-1 with TRBJ1-5; weak D call: TRBD1 (6 bases). TRBV23-1 is an ORF, and what it does is uncertain. This chain's CDR3 is CASSPGGLTSNQPQHF. The CDR3 bases are TGCGCCAGCAGTCCCGGGGGCCTTACTAGCAATCAGCCCCAGCATTTT.